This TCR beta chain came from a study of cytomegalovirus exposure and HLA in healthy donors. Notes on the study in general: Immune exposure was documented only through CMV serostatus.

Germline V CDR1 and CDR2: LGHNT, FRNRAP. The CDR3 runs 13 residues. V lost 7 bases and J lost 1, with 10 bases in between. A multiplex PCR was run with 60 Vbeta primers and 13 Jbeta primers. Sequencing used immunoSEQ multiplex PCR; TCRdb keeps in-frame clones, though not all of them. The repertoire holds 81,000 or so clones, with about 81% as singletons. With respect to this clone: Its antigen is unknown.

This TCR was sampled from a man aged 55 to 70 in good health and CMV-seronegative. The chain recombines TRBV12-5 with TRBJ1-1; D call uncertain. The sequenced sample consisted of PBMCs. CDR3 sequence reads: CASALEPNTEAFF. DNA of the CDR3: TGTGCTAGTGCCCTGGAGCCGAACACTGAAGCTTTCTTT.